This TCR beta chain was identified in a study of Graves' ophthalmopathy and Graves' hyperthyroidism. Broader study findings: From stable hyperthyroidism, ophthalmopathy was separated by a 13-signature model with 85% to 90% sensitivity and approximately 84% specificity. Ophthalmopathy progression prediction by the model yielded a sensitivity of roughly 67% and a specificity of less than 75%.

The CDR3 spans 14 residues. Germline CDR1 and CDR2: SGHTA and FQGNSA. V lost 0 bases and J 3 bases, leaving 8 bases between the germline ends. To note about this clonotype: Its antigen is unknown.

The study amplified TCR beta CDR3 regions using RNA transcripts. First-round RT-PCR used HTBI primers; second-round multiplex PCR followed. TCRdb independently ran MiXCR on the multiplex PCR reads; one entry per CDR3 protein. The repertoire has about 210,000 distinct CDR3 sequences, less than 30% of them found once; the top ten carry 9.1%. Sequences were obtained from peripheral blood. The TCR was taken from a man aged 45-60 years with Graves' ophthalmopathy. This chain uses TRBV7-2 with TRBJ1-2; D is ambiguous. This CDR3 reads CASSLAGRDYGYTF. The CDR3 DNA reads TGTGCCAGCAGCTTAGCCGGGCGTGACTATGGCTACACCTTC.